Listed here are 13 T cell receptor beta chains from one sample, sequenced in a study of T cell changes during pregnancy in multiple sclerosis (dated 2019 in TCRdb). Library creation used the immunoSEQ multiplex PCR assay. Entries here come from immuneACCESS through TCRdb and include only in-frame sequences with V and J called. Some clones fail to appear in such tables; in the studies checked, an unresolved V gene covers under half of the shortfall, and the cause of the remainder is unknown. Counted in this sample were 70,000 to 90,000 clones; over 85% of them appeared once. The ten biggest clones cover 1% of the sample. Sequencing was performed on peripheral blood, taken in the first trimester of pregnancy. The source is a female donor with multiple sclerosis, enrolled in a pregnancy study.

V and J are TRBV6-1 and TRBJ2-7; 10 bases line up with TRBD2. The V and J ends lost 2 bases and 2 bases, in that order; junction bases with no gene match: 9. The germline V gene encodes CDR1 MNHNS and CDR2 SASEGT. The CDR3 loop spans 17 amino acids. In DNA, the CDR3 is TGTGCCAGCAGTGAAAGAGACGTAGCGGGGGGTCCCTACGAGCAGTACTTC. It translates to CASSERDVAGGPYEQYF.

This clone was recorded once. The chain is built from TRBV28 and TRBJ2-1; 9 nucleotides agree with TRBD1. V dropped 4 bases and J dropped 2; count of bases not matched to a gene: 3. Germline V lookup: CDR1 MDHEN, CDR2 SYDVKM. The CDR3 loop spans 15 amino acids. CDR3 amino acids: CASSSTGGAYNEQFF. CDR3 coding DNA: TGTGCCAGCAGTTCTACAGGGGGCGCCTACAATGAGCAGTTCTTC.

This clone was detected only once. The J gene is TRBJ2-4, the V gene TRBV9; 14 positions agree with TRBD2. The CDR3 totals 16 residues. Germline V CDR1 and CDR2: SGDLS, YYNGEE. Trimming took 4 bases from V and 8 from J; bases not matched to a gene: 8. The CDR3 is CASSRTSGGTNDIQYF. In DNA, the CDR3 is TGTGCCAGCAGCAGGACTAGCGGGGGGACTAATGACATTCAGTACTTC.

The chain couples TRBV5-5 to TRBJ2-5; tentatively, D is TRBD1 (5 bases). V was trimmed by 0 bases and J by 4 bases, leaving 13 bases between them. This CDR3 comprises 15 residues. Germline V CDR1 and CDR2: SGHKS, YYEKEE (reference sequence). CDR3 nucleotide sequence: TGTGCCAGCAGCTTGGGTGGGGCCACGGCAGAGACCCAGTACTTC. This codes for CASSLGGATAETQYF.

The sample holds one count of this clone. The chain recombines TRBV19 with TRBJ2-1, with 11 bases lining up with TRBD2. CDR1 and CDR2 (germline): LNHDA, SQIVND (reference sequence). V trimming: 3 bases; J trimming: 5 bases; junction bases outside the gene matches: 3. This CDR3 has 15 amino acids. For the CDR3, the DNA is TGTGCCAGTAGTATGGGACTAGCGGAGCACAATGAGCAGTTCTTC. This codes for CASSMGLAEHNEQFF. The full variable domain, rest sourced from reference TRBV19 and TRBJ2-1, is DGGITQSPKYLFRKEGQNVTLSCEQNLNHDAMYWYRQDPGQGLRLIYYSQIVNDFQKGDIAEGYSVSREKKESFPLTVTSAQKNPTAFYLCASSMGLAEHNEQFFGPGTRLTVL.

The CDR3 spells CASSPRDRGSQPQHF. The CDR3 region has the DNA TGTGCCAGCTCACCAAGGGACAGGGGATCTCAGCCCCAGCATTTT. V gene TRBV18 combines with J gene TRBJ1-5, with 10 bases that match TRBD1. The CDR3 runs to 15 residues. Germline assignment: CDR1 KGHSH and CDR2 LQKENI. Trimming cost V 2 bases and J 6 bases; bases outside gene matches: 4.

This clone appeared a single time. The same CDR3 can be traced to other DNA sequences in this sample. The rearrangement uses TRBV20-1 and TRBJ2-3, with D uncertain. This CDR3 contains 11 residues. Germline-derived CDR1 and CDR2 are DFQATT and SNEGSKA (reference sequence). V gave up 7 bases and J gave up 3 bases, with 8 bases separating them. The CDR3 nucleotides are TGCAGTGTTTCCTCGACAGATACGCAGTATTTT. This codes for CSVSSTDTQYF.

The V call is TRBV28, the J call TRBJ1-5; the D is unclear. CDR3 length equals 14 residues. The germline CDR1 and CDR2 sequences are MDHEN and SYDVKM. V lost 3 bases, J lost 1 base, and 7 bases lay in between. The CDR3 region has the DNA TGTGCCAGCAGTTTCGCCCGGAGCAATCAGCCCCAGCATTTT. It specifies CASSFARSNQPQHF.

CDR3 loop: CASSSATSGGASTDTQYF. CDR3 in DNA: TGCGCCAGCAGCTCGGCGACTAGCGGGGGAGCTAGCACAGATACGCAGTATTTT. The chain joins TRBV5-1 to TRBJ2-3, with 12 positions matching TRBD2. Germline V lookup: CDR1 SGHRS, CDR2 YFSETQ. This CDR3 comprises 18 residues. V was pared by 3 bases and J by 0 bases, with 8 bases of the junction left unmatched.

J is TRBJ1-1 and V is TRBV4-2; D is unresolved. The CDR3 spans 14 residues. The germline V gene has CDR1 LGHNA and CDR2 YNFKEQ. V gave up 3 bases and J gave up 3 bases, with 11 bases separating them. As DNA, the CDR3 is TGTGCCAGCAGCCAGACCAATCGGGACACTGAAGCTTTCTTT. Its translation: CASSQTNRDTEAFF.

The chain is built from TRBV7-9 and TRBJ1-5; no clear D. The germline V gene has CDR1 SEHNR and CDR2 FQNEAQ (reference sequence). V lost 5 bases, J lost 3 bases, and 8 bases lay in between. This CDR3 has 13 amino acids. The DNA of the CDR3 is TGTGCCAGCAGCCGAGGGTACAATCAGCCCCAGCATTTT. Protein product: CASSRGYNQPQHF.

The J gene is TRBJ2-5, the V gene TRBV11-3, with D tentatively TRBD1 (5 bases). The germline gives CDR1 SGHNT, CDR2 YENEEA. Between the trimmed V and J ends, which lost 5 bases and 1 base, there was a span of 11 bases. CDR3 size: 14 residues. The CDR3 coding sequence is TGTGCCAGCAGCCCAGGGCCAGGCCAAGAGACCCAGTACTTC. Its protein is CASSPGPGQETQYF.

The gene calls are TRBV11-2 and TRBJ1-2; possibly TRBD1 for D (6 bases). The CDR3 is 15 residues long. V lost 7 bases and J lost 2, with 17 bases in between. Germline lookup yields CDR1 SGHAT and CDR2 FQNNGV. The CDR3 DNA follows: TGTGCCAGCACCCGGGGGGCCAGGGAGAACTATGGCTACACCTTC. Amino acids: CASTRGARENYGYTF.